This entry concerns a single T cell receptor (beta chain). Its antigen is not identified. Data came from immunoSEQ multiplex PCR; TCRdb stores just in-frame clones and leaves some out. This table holds some 250,000 clones, nearly 90% found once. V dropped 3 bases and J dropped 3 bases, with 9 bases sitting between them. The CDR3 is 13 amino acids. CDR1 is SGHKS and CDR2 is YYEKEE in the germline V gene (reference sequence). This sample is part of a study of cytomegalovirus exposure and HLA in healthy donors. General study points: The listing of 150 to 200 TCR beta chains classed them as cytomegalovirus-associated. Reports described diagnosis of cytomegalovirus status by the classifier as highly specific and sensitive. Subsequent analysis found a tendency for first-cohort TCR clusters to co-occur within the 90 to 150 validation repertoires.

The receptor comes from a woman aged 18-29 years in good health and CMV-seronegative. The rearrangement uses TRBV5-5 and TRBJ1-1; D not resolved. The sample comprised PBMCs. The CDR3 coding sequence is TGTGCCAGCAGCTGGGCTGCTTACACTGAAGCTTTCTTT. Its translation is CASSWAAYTEAFF. The variable domain in full, completed from reference TRBV5-5 and TRBJ1-1, reads DAGVTQSPTHLIKTRGQQVTLRCSPISGHKSVSWYQQVLGQGPQFIFQYYEKEERGRGNFPDRFSARQFPNYSSELNVNALLLGDSALYLCASSWAAYTEAFFGQGTRLTVV.